The entry below gives a single TCR beta chain sequence along with its context. Per the original data handling: Cell counts per sample came from amplifying reference gene primers. Clones were sequenced by immunoSEQ multiplex PCR, and TCRdb holds only the in-frame ones, with some missing. For V, J and clone size, that table is used; D and trimming come from the DNA. There are around 200,000 clones in the sample; about four fifths occur only once, and more than 6.5% lies in the top ten. The data are from a study of blood T cell repertoires in COVID-19. Across the whole study: Italy, Spain and the United States were the sources of the convalescent and acute COVID-19 samples. Sample material is recorded as cDNA or gDNA derived from T cells, B-cell-depleted T cells, or PBMCs.

The germline V gene encodes CDR1 SQVTM and CDR2 ANQGSEA. The CDR3 sequence is 13 residues long. With 6 bases removed from V and 0 bases from J, the gap between germline ends came to 11 bases. The chain employs TRBV29-1 and TRBJ1-1, with TRBD1 as a possible D gene (6 bases). This receptor was obtained from a man aged 40-50 years with active or convalescent COVID-19. Sequences were obtained from peripheral blood. CDR3 sequence: CSVGQTLNTEAFF. CDR3 coding DNA: TGCAGCGTCGGACAGACCTTGAACACTGAAGCTTTCTTT.